The 28 T cell receptor beta chains presented below share a single source sample, sequenced in a study of identifying expanded T cells in peripheral blood. Here immunoSEQ multiplex PCR was the method, and the copy in TCRdb shows in-frame clones only, minus some. The table lists approximately 85,000 clones, 88% of them singletons, with around a fifth in the top ten. Sequenced sample: blood. The source of these receptors is a person between 18 and 75 years old in good health.

The rearrangement uses TRBV28 and TRBJ2-1; D gene uncertain. V was shortened by 3 bases and J by 6 bases, with 3 bases between the two germline ends. From germline, CDR1 is MDHEN and CDR2 SYDVKM. CDR3 length: 11 amino acids. This chain's CDR3 is CASSFVNEQFF. In DNA form, the CDR3 reads TGTGCCAGCAGTTTTGTCAATGAGCAGTTCTTC.

V is TRBV5-1 and J is TRBJ2-1; a weak D match, TRBD2 (6 bases). V shed 3 bases and J shed 0 bases, with 7 bases lying between them. The CDR3 is made up of 14 amino acids. CDR1 is SGHRS and CDR2 is YFSETQ in the germline V gene. DNA for the CDR3: TGCGCCAGCAGCTCCGGGAGCTCCTACAATGAGCAGTTCTTC. It codes for CASSSGSSYNEQFF.

The genes are TRBV11-2 and TRBJ1-2; possible D gene TRBD1, 5 bases. The CDR3 totals 15 residues. Between the trimmed V and J ends, which lost 5 bases and 4 bases, there was a span of 17 bases. CDR1 is SGHAT and CDR2 is FQNNGV in the germline V gene. CDR3 in DNA: TGTGCCAGCAGCGCTCGAGGGGCGGTGGGCTATGGCTACACCTTC. It specifies CASSARGAVGYGYTF.

The chain couples TRBV19 to TRBJ2-3; D possibly corresponds to TRBD1 (5 bases). Germline-derived CDR1 and CDR2 are LNHDA and SQIVND (reference sequence). The CDR3 runs to 14 residues. Trimming removed 3 bases at V and 2 bases at J, with 9 bases between. The CDR3 sequence: CASSIVQATDTQYF. DNA of the CDR3: TGTGCCAGTAGTATTGTACAGGCCACAGATACGCAGTATTTT. The full variable domain, its missing parts supplied by reference TRBV19 and TRBJ2-3, is DGGITQSPKYLFRKEGQNVTLSCEQNLNHDAMYWYRQDPGQGLRLIYYSQIVNDFQKGDIAEGYSVSREKKESFPLTVTSAQKNPTAFYLCASSIVQATDTQYFGPGTRLTVL.

This clone occurred once. The chain couples TRBV4-3 to TRBJ2-7; 9 nucleotides agree with TRBD1. The germline CDR1 and CDR2 sequences are LGHNA and YSLEER. This CDR3 spans 15 amino acids. The V gene end was trimmed by 1 base and the J gene end by 3 bases; junction bases not matched to a gene: 4. CDR3 protein: CASSQGLTGGYEQYF. The CDR3 coding sequence is TGCGCCAGCAGCCAAGGATTGACAGGGGGCTACGAGCAGTACTTC.

CDR3 loop: CASSQRHVNTGELFF. CDR3 nucleotide sequence: TGTGCCAGCAGCCAGAGACACGTGAACACCGGGGAGCTGTTTTTT. The rearrangement links TRBV7-9 to TRBJ2-2; D unresolved. Trimming left V 5 bases short and J 1 base short, with 11 bases between. The CDR3 totals 15 residues. From germline, CDR1 is SEHNR and CDR2 FQNEAQ (reference sequence).

CDR3 coding DNA: TGTGCCTGGAGTCGGACCCTCGGATATGGCTACACCTTC. Translated, it gives CAWSRTLGYGYTF. This chain connects TRBV30 to TRBJ1-2; D is uncertain. Germline CDR1 reads GTSNPN; CDR2 reads SVGIG (reference sequence). V was trimmed by 2 bases and J by 5 bases, leaving 12 bases between them. This CDR3 is 13 amino acids long.

The chain has TRBV4-3 and TRBJ2-5; D gene uncertain. This CDR3 contains 13 residues. Per germline, CDR1 LGHNA and CDR2 YSLEER. V lost 1 base and J lost 5, with 8 bases in between. CDR3 DNA sequence: TGCGCCAGCAGCCAAGGCCGCGAGGAGACCCAGTACTTC. Translated: CASSQGREETQYF.

This clone appeared a single time. The rearrangement links TRBV30 to TRBJ1-2, with D unclear. Germline values: CDR1 GTSNPN, CDR2 SVGIG (reference sequence). This CDR3 contains 11 residues. V lost 2 bases and J 4 bases, leaving 5 bases between the germline ends. The CDR3 nucleotides are TGTGCCTGGAGTATGGGCTATGGCTACACCTTC. This gives the protein CAWSMGYGYTF.

The chain uses TRBV10-1 and TRBJ2-3; 8 nucleotides align to TRBD2. The CDR3 covers 16 residues. V trimming: 0 bases; J trimming: 5 bases; junction bases outside the gene matches: 7. Germline values: CDR1 WNHNN, CDR2 SYGVQD (reference sequence). The CDR3 DNA reads as TGCGCCAGCAGTGAGTCGCCGGCGGGGGGTAGAGATACGCAGTATTTT. Amino acids: CASSESPAGGRDTQYF.

This chain joins TRBV9 and TRBJ1-5; D is unclear. Trimming cost V 5 bases and J 0 bases, with 9 bases left between them. The CDR3 runs to 14 residues. Germline loops: CDR1 SGDLS, CDR2 YYNGEE. The chain's CDR3 is CASSTGFSNQPQHF. CDR3 in DNA: TGTGCCAGCAGTACCGGATTTAGCAATCAGCCCCAGCATTTT.

The V and J genes are TRBV5-1 and TRBJ2-2, with a possible D match to TRBD1 (5 bases). Germline lookup yields CDR1 SGHRS and CDR2 YFSETQ. The ends were cut back, 0 bases at V and 4 bases at J, with 13 bases in the middle. This CDR3 comprises 16 residues. The CDR3 region has the DNA TGCGCCAGCAGCTTGGATGGCAGGGCAGGCACCGGGGAGCTGTTTTTT. Amino acid sequence: CASSLDGRAGTGELFF.

CDR3 region: CASSPPAGTGELFF. The CDR3 nucleotides read TGTGCCAGCAGTCCACCGGCGGGGACCGGGGAGCTGTTTTTT. The J gene is TRBJ2-2, the V gene TRBV11-1; D is perhaps TRBD2 (6 bases). Germline V gives CDR1 SGHAT, CDR2 FQDESV (reference sequence). CDR3 length equals 14 residues. The germline V and J ends were trimmed by 6 bases and 5 bases, with 13 bases remaining between them.

V gene TRBV9 combines with J gene TRBJ1-1; D is possibly TRBD1 (5 bases). Trimming shortened V by 0 bases and J by 2 bases, and 14 bases separated the two germline ends. Germline CDR1 and CDR2: SGDLS and YYNGEE. This CDR3 region has 16 residues. The CDR3 coding sequence is TGTGCCAGCAGCGTAGGGATACAGGAGAGAAACACTGAAGCTTTCTTT. Translating gives CASSVGIQERNTEAFF.

The chain is built from TRBV19 and TRBJ1-2; the match to TRBD1 covers 7 bases. V lost 10 bases to trimming and J lost 6 bases; unmatched junction nucleotides: 26. This CDR3 is built from 18 residues. Germline CDR1 and CDR2: LNHDA and SQIVND (reference sequence). CDR3 residues: CANQTRWEKVQGLNGYTF. For the CDR3, the DNA is TGTGCCAACCAAACCCGGTGGGAGAAAGTACAGGGGTTAAATGGCTACACCTTC.

The V gene is TRBV19, the J gene TRBJ1-2, with D possibly being TRBD1 (6 bases). Germline loops: CDR1 LNHDA, CDR2 SQIVND (reference sequence). The V and J ends lost 3 bases and 2 bases respectively, with 10 bases between them. This CDR3 is built from 14 residues. The CDR3 nucleotides are TGTGCCAGTAGTATTTTAGGGGGGAACTATGGCTACACCTTC. Protein sequence: CASSILGGNYGYTF.

V is TRBV7-2 and J is TRBJ2-3; D is undetermined. Looked up from germline, CDR1 is SGHTA and CDR2 is FQGNSA. V lost 3 bases and J lost 2, with 9 bases in between. The CDR3 is 14 residues long. In DNA form, the CDR3 reads TGTGCCAGCAGCTTCAGGCGGCTCACAGATACGCAGTATTTT. Translating it yields CASSFRRLTDTQYF.

This sequence joins TRBV7-2 and TRBJ2-1; D not resolved. The germline V gene encodes CDR1 SGHTA and CDR2 FQGNSA. The CDR3 contains 12 residues. V dropped 7 bases and J dropped 2 bases, with 6 bases sitting between them. The DNA of the CDR3 is TGTGCCAGCACGCTCCCCTACAATGAGCAGTTCTTC. It encodes CASTLPYNEQFF.

V and J are TRBV28 and TRBJ2-5; a weak D match, TRBD2 (6 bases). The CDR3 sequence is 16 residues long. CDR1 and CDR2 (germline): MDHEN, SYDVKM. V lost 6 bases, J lost 1 base, and 18 bases lay in between. The CDR3 is CASRNYPGVAQETQYF. The CDR3, as DNA: TGTGCCAGCAGGAACTATCCGGGGGTAGCCCAAGAGACCCAGTACTTC.

The V call is TRBV6-1, the J call TRBJ1-2; possible D gene TRBD1, 5 bases. The CDR3 spans 16 residues. V lost 3 bases to trimming and J lost 4 bases, with 18 bases between them. Germline V CDR1 and CDR2: MNHNS, SASEGT. For the CDR3, the DNA is TGTGCCAGCAGTGATATGGTCAGGGCGCGACGCTATGGCTACACCTTC. It encodes CASSDMVRARRYGYTF.

The V gene is TRBV5-1, the J gene TRBJ1-1; TRBD1 matches 7 bases. From germline, CDR1 is SGHRS and CDR2 YFSETQ. J gave up 2 bases and V 2 bases, and 12 bases lay outside the gene matches. This CDR3 has 17 residues. CDR3 bases: TGCGCCAGCAGCTTAAAAGGGGGCGGCCTTCTTAACACTGAAGCTTTCTTT. Translated: CASSLKGGGLLNTEAFF.

The chain employs TRBV28 and TRBJ1-1; TRBD1 matches at 7 bases. Per germline, CDR1 MDHEN and CDR2 SYDVKM. The CDR3 runs to 12 residues. With V trimmed by 4 bases and J by 6 bases, 2 bases remained unmatched. The CDR3 region is CASSWGTAEAFF. For the CDR3, the DNA is TGTGCCAGCAGTTGGGGGACAGCTGAAGCTTTCTTT.

This chain links TRBV28 with TRBJ2-7, with a weak D call TRBD1 (6 bases). CDR1 and CDR2 (germline): MDHEN, SYDVKM. CDR3 size: 12 residues. Deletions cut 7 bases from V and 4 bases from J, with 11 bases between. In nucleotides, the CDR3 is TGTGCCAGCAAACAGGGCCCATACGAGCAGTACTTC. Translating it yields CASKQGPYEQYF.

The rearrangement links TRBV4-1 to TRBJ1-5; 7 positions match TRBD1. The CDR3 has 17 residues. CDR1 is MGHRA, CDR2 YSYEKL, per germline. The J segment lost 4 bases and the V segment lost 0 bases, leaving 9 bases of the junction unmatched. The CDR3 reads CASSQESEGARNQPQHF. The CDR3 DNA follows: TGCGCCAGCAGCCAAGAAAGTGAGGGGGCGCGGAATCAGCCCCAGCATTTT.

This rearrangement joins TRBV5-4 to TRBJ2-7; weak D call: TRBD1 (6 bases). The V gene lost 2 bases and the J gene lost 7 bases, with 10 bases spanning the gap. Per germline, CDR1 SGHNT and CDR2 YYREEE (reference sequence). This CDR3 comprises 12 residues. This CDR3 is CASSFYREEQYF. In DNA form, the CDR3 reads TGTGCCAGCAGCTTTTACAGGGAAGAGCAGTACTTC.

The chain couples TRBV7-6 to TRBJ2-2, with D tentatively TRBD2 (7 bases). Germline-derived CDR1 and CDR2 are SGHVS and FNYEAQ. The CDR3 runs to 14 residues. Trimming shortened V by 2 bases and J by 4 bases, and 8 bases separated the two germline ends. CDR3 sequence: CASSLRGATGELFF. CDR3 coding DNA: TGTGCCAGCAGCTTACGGGGGGCCACCGGGGAGCTGTTTTTT.

The rearrangement uses TRBV28 and TRBJ1-6; maybe TRBD1 (5 bases). Trimming cost V 6 bases and J 9 bases, with 18 bases left between them. This CDR3 region has 15 residues. The germline CDR1 and CDR2 sequences are MDHEN and SYDVKM. The CDR3 DNA sequence: TGTGCCAGCAGCGGAGGGGTGTCGATAGGTTCACCCCTCCACTTT. It encodes CASSGGVSIGSPLHF.

The chain joins TRBV7-6 to TRBJ2-1, with TRBD2 matching 11 bases. This CDR3 has 16 amino acids. Germline CDR1 is SGHVS and CDR2 is FNYEAQ. Trimming cost V 5 bases and J 4 bases; bases outside gene matches: 7. CDR3 sequence (DNA): TGTGCCAGCAGCGTTAGCGGGGGGGCCGTATACAATGAGCAGTTCTTC. Protein: CASSVSGGAVYNEQFF. Using reference TRBV7-6 and TRBJ2-1 for the parts outside the CDR3, the full variable domain is GAGVSQSPRYKVTKRGQDVALRCDPISGHVSLYWYRQALGQGPEFLTYFNYEAQQDKSGLPNDRFSAERPEGSISTLTIQRTEQRDSAMYRCASSVSGGAVYNEQFFGPGTRLTVL.